The subject of this entry is one T cell receptor (beta chain). The data were obtained in a study of cytomegalovirus exposure and HLA in healthy donors. CDR1 MGHRA and CDR2 YSYEKL come from the germline V gene. The CDR3 has 16 residues. The J segment lost 2 bases and the V segment lost 4 bases, leaving 7 bases of the junction unmatched. A multiplex PCR was run with 60 Vbeta primers and 13 Jbeta primers. Repertoires were generated with immunoSEQ multiplex PCR, while TCRdb's copy carries only in-frame clones and drops some. Counted here are under 200,000 clones, 75% occurring once; the ten biggest clones make up approximately 3%.

This TCR was recovered from a woman in her forties or fifties in good health and CMV-seropositive. The gene calls are TRBV4-1 and TRBJ2-5; 10 bases map to TRBD2. Material: PBMCs. The CDR3 sequence: CASSRLGTSEQETQYF. CDR3 nucleotides: TGCGCCAGCAGCCGCCTCGGGACTAGCGAACAAGAGACCCAGTACTTC.